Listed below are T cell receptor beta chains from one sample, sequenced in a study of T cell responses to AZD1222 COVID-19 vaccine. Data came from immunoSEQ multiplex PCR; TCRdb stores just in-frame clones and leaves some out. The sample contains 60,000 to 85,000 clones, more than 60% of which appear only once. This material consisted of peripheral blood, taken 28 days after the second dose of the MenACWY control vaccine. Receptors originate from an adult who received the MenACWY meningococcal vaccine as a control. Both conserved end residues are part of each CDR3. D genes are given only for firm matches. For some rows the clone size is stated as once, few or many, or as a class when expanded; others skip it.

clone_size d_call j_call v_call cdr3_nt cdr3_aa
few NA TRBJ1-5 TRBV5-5 TGTGCCAGCAGCTTGGTTCAGGGTAGTCCCAATCAGCCCCAGCATTTT CASSLVQGSPNQPQHF
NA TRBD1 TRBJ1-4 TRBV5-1 TGCGCCAGCAGCCCGATGACAGGGTGGGATAATGAAAAACTGTTTTTT CASSPMTGWDNEKLFF
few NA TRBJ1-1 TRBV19 TGTGCCAGTAGTAGAGGAGGGACTGAAGCTTTCTTT CASSRGGTEAFF
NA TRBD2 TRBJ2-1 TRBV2 TGTGCCAGCAGTGAATGGGCTAGCGGGAGAGAAAGATCCAATGAGCAGTTCTTC CASSEWASGRERSNEQFF
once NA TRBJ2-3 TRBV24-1 TGTGCCACCAGTGAACCTTTCACAGATACGCAGTATTTT CATSEPFTDTQYF
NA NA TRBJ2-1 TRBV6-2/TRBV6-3 TGTGCCAGCAGTTACTCACTAGCATCGATAAATGGCAATGAGCAGTTCTTC CASSYSLASINGNEQFF
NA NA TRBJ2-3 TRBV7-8 TGTGCCAGCAGCTTAGATGCGAGGGGCTATACGCAGTATTTT CASSLDARGYTQYF
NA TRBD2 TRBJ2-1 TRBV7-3 TGTGCCAGCAGCCCAGGGGGACTAGCGGGGGAGAGGCCCTACAATGAGCAGTTCTTC CASSPGGLAGERPYNEQFF
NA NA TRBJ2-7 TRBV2 TGTGCCAGCAGTGTTTTAAGCGAGCAGTACTTC CASSVLSEQYF
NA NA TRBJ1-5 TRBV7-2 TGTGCCAGCAGCGACAGTGCAGTAAATCAGCCCCAGCATTTT CASSDSAVNQPQHF
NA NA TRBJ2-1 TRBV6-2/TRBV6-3 TGTGCCAGCAGTTACTCGAGATCAACTAGATTCTACAATGAGCAGTTCTTC CASSYSRSTRFYNEQFF
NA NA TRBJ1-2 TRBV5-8 TGTGCCAGCAGCGCCGCCCCGGACAGTTTTATCCATGGCTACACCTTC CASSAAPDSFIHGYTF
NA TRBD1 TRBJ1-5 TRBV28 TGTGCCAGCAGTTCTTGGCAGGGGGAGGGACAGCCCCAGCATTTT CASSSWQGEGQPQHF
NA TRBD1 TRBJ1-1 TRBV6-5 TGTGCCAGCAGTTGGACAGGGGAAACTGAAGCTTTCTTT CASSWTGETEAFF
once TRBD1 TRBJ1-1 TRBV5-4 TGTGCCAGCAGCTTAGGTGGACAGGTGAACACTGAAGCTTTCTTT CASSLGGQVNTEAFF
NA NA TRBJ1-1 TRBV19 TGTGCCAGTAGTCCACCTCAAGACAGCTTGATGAACACTGAAGCTTTCTTT CASSPPQDSLMNTEAFF
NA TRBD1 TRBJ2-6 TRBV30 TGTGCCTTGAGCCGGGACAGGGGTCGCCTATTCACTGGGGCCAACGTCCTGACTTTC CALSRDRGRLFTGANVLTF
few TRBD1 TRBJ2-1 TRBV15 TGTGCCACCAGCAGTTCCGGGACAGGATACAATGAGCAGTTCTTC CATSSSGTGYNEQFF
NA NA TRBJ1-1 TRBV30 TGTGCCTGGAGTGTATCTCAGTCCACTGAAGCTTTCTTT CAWSVSQSTEAFF
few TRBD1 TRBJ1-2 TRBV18 TGTGCCAGCTCACCGGACAGGGGAGGAACTTATGGCTACACCTTC CASSPDRGGTYGYTF
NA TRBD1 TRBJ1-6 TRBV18 TGTGCCAGCTCAGAGGGACAGGGGGGTAATTCACCCCCCCACTTT CASSEGQGGNSPPHF
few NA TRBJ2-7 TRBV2 TGTGCCAGCAGTGATGGTGGGTACGAGCAGTACTTC CASSDGGYEQYF
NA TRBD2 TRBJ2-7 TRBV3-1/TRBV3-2 TGTGCCAGCAGCCAAGATCGCCTAGCGGGTGGGTTGGGGGAGCAGTACTTC CASSQDRLAGGLGEQYF
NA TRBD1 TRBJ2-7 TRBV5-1 TGCGCCAGCAGCCTAGGGTTGGGGACAGAGATCTACGAGCAGTACTTC CASSLGLGTEIYEQYF
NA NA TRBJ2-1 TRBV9 TGTGCCAGCAGCGGGGACGCCTTGGTGGATGAGCAGTTCTTC CASSGDALVDEQFF
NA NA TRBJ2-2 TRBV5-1 TGCGCCAGCAGTTGGGGGAACACCGGGGAGCTGTTTTTT CASSWGNTGELFF
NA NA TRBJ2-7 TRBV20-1 TGCAGTGCTAGCGACATCTACGAGCAGTACTTC CSASDIYEQYF
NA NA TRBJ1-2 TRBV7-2 TGTGCCAGCAGCTTAGATCCAGGTTACTATGGCTACACCTTC CASSLDPGYYGYTF
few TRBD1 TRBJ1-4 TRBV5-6 TGTGCCAGCAGCCGAGGGACAGGGTTTTTCGGGACTAATGAAAAACTGTTTTTT CASSRGTGFFGTNEKLFF
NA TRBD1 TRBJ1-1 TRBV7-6 TGTGCCAGCAGCCGGGGACAGGTCCTTTTCTTT CASSRGQVLFF
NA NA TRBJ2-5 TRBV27 TGTGCCAGCAGTCCCCAGCTGCCAACGGAGACCCAGTACTTC CASSPQLPTETQYF
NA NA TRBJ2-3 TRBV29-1 TGCAGCGTTGTCAGTTCAGGAGATACGCAGTATTTT CSVVSSGDTQYF
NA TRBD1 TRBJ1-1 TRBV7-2 TGTGCCAGCAGCGGACCGGGACAGATAAACACTGAAGCTTTCTTT CASSGPGQINTEAFF
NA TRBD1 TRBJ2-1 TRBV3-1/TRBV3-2 TGTGCCAGCAGCCGCCCAGGGGGTGAGCAGTTCTTC CASSRPGGEQFF
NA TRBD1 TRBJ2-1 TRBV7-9 TGTGCCAGCAGCCGTCCCGCCGTAGGGACAGGGAGAGACAATGAGCAGTTCTTC CASSRPAVGTGRDNEQFF
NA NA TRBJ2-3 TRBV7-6 TGTGCCAGCAGCTTAGGGGAGGGACAGAGCACAGATACGCAGTATTTT CASSLGEGQSTDTQYF
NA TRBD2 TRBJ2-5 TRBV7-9 TGTGCCAGCAGCCCACGAACCACTCTAGCGGGGGTTAAAGAGACCCAGTACTTC CASSPRTTLAGVKETQYF
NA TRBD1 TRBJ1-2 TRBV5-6 TGTGCCAGCAGCCCGGACAGGGGGCTCATGGGGTATGGCTACACCTTC CASSPDRGLMGYGYTF
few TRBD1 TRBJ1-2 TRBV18 TGTGCCAGCTCACCCCCGGACAGGGCCCATGATGGCTACACCTTC CASSPPDRAHDGYTF
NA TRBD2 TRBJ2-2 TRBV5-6 TGTGCCAGCAGCCGGGGACTAGCGTTTAACACCGGGGAGCTGTTTTTT CASSRGLAFNTGELFF
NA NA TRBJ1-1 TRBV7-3 TGTGCCAGCAGCCTACTTGGGGGCACTGAAGCTTTCTTT CASSLLGGTEAFF
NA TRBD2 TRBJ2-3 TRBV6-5 TGTGCCAGCAGTTACGCGGCGGGAGAACGAGATACGCAGTATTTT CASSYAAGERDTQYF
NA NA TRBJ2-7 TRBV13 TGTGCCAGCAGCTCTTCGGAAGGGGAGCAGTACTTC CASSSSEGEQYF
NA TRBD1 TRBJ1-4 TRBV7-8 TGTGCCAGCAGCTTAGGACAGGGAAATAATGAAAAACTGTTTTTT CASSLGQGNNEKLFF
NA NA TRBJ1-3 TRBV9 TGTGCCAGCAGCGAGGGGTCCGTGAAGAACACCATATATTTT CASSEGSVKNTIYF
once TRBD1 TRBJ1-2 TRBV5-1 TGCGCCAGCAGCTTGGAGGGCAGGGGGACGAATGGCTACACCTTC CASSLEGRGTNGYTF
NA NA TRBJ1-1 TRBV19 TGTGCCAGTGGAATCCCCTACGGGAACACTGAAGCTTTCTTT CASGIPYGNTEAFF
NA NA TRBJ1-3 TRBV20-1 TGCAGTGTGGGCAGGGGAAACACCATATATTTT CSVGRGNTIYF
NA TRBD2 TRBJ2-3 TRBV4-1 TGCGCCAGCAGCCAGCGGGAGGAAAAAGATACGCAGTATTTT CASSQREEKDTQYF
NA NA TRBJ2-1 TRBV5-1 TGCGCCAGCAGACCGTACCAACTGGATGAGCAGTTCTTC CASRPYQLDEQFF
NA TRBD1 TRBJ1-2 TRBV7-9 TGTGCCAGCAGCTTCGGGACAGGGGATGGCTACACCTTC CASSFGTGDGYTF
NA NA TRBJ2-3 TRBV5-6 TGTGCCAGCAGCTTCGGGACGGGTTCGACCTCAGATACGCAGTATTTT CASSFGTGSTSDTQYF
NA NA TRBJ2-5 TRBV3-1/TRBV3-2 TGTGCCAGCAGCCAAGTGGTCTCCGGGTCCGACGAGACCCAGTACTTC CASSQVVSGSDETQYF
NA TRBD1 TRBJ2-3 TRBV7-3 TGTGCCAGCAGCCAGGGACAGGGGGGCACAGATACGCAGTATTTT CASSQGQGGTDTQYF
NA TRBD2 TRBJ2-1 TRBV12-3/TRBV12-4 TGTGCCAGCAGCGCTGGACTAGCCGGCGAGCAGTTCTTC CASSAGLAGEQFF
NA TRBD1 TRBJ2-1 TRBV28 TGTGCCAGCAGTATCCGCCGGGGGACAGGGGCCTCCAATGAGCAGTTCTTC CASSIRRGTGASNEQFF
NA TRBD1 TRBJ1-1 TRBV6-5 TGTGCCAGCATTCCGGGACAGGCGAACACTGAAGCTTTCTTT CASIPGQANTEAFF
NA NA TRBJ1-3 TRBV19 TGTGCCAGTTCCGGGATCCAAGGTTCCTCTGGAAACACCATATATTTT CASSGIQGSSGNTIYF
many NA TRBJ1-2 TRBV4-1 TGCGCCAGCAGCCAACCCCTTCTGGGACATGGCTACACCTTC CASSQPLLGHGYTF
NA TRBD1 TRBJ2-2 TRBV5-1 TGCGCCAGCAGCTTGGTAGGGACAGGGGCGTACACCGGGGAGCTGTTTTTT CASSLVGTGAYTGELFF